This record covers a single TCR beta chain. The protocol was immunoSEQ multiplex PCR, while the TCRdb copy is restricted to in-frame clones and leaves out a portion. The sample carries fewer than 45,000 clones, more than 75% recorded once. This sample is part of a study of T cell changes during pregnancy in multiple sclerosis. This sample comprised peripheral blood, obtained in the second trimester of pregnancy. The source is a female donor in good health, enrolled as a control in a pregnancy study.

CDR3 sequence reads: CASSDHVRTSQTGTSGRAAYEQYF. In DNA, the CDR3 is TGTGCCAGCAGTGACCATGTAAGGACCTCCCAAACCGGGACTAGCGGGAGGGCCGCCTACGAGCAGTACTTC. The genes are TRBV6-4 and TRBJ2-7; 16 bases agree with TRBD2. The J segment lost 2 bases and the V segment lost 2 bases, leaving 24 bases of the junction unmatched. CDR3 length equals 24 residues. Germline V gene sequence: CDR1 MRHNA, CDR2 SNTAGT.